Shown below are 26 T cell receptor beta chains from a single sample sequenced in a study of blood T cell repertoires in COVID-19. Some clones are missing from TCRdb's copy, which holds only in-frame ones; the method was immunoSEQ multiplex PCR. The table lists 120,000 to 150,000 clones, 80% to 85% of them singletons, with 35% to 40% in the top ten. What was sequenced was peripheral blood. These TCRs come from a human donor in a cohort sampled during active COVID-19.

The chain combines TRBV9 with TRBJ1-1; maybe TRBD1 (5 bases). This CDR3 contains 14 residues. V shed 2 bases and J shed 4 bases, with 12 bases lying between them. Germline V CDR1 and CDR2: SGDLS, YYNGEE. CDR3 protein: CASSVTGTLTEAFF. DNA of the CDR3: TGTGCCAGCAGCGTCACCGGGACTCTCACTGAAGCTTTCTTT.

V is TRBV24-1 and J is TRBJ2-5; D is ambiguous. Per the germline V gene, CDR1 is KGHDR and CDR2 is SFDVKD. Trimming cost V 9 bases and J 5 bases, with 21 bases left between them. The CDR3 covers 15 residues. This CDR3 is CATAPNRDGSETQYF. The CDR3 bases are TGTGCCACCGCCCCCAACCGAGACGGGTCCGAGACCCAGTACTTC.

This chain connects TRBV14 to TRBJ1-2; D might be TRBD1 (5 bases). This CDR3 contains 16 residues. The V gene lost 3 bases and the J gene lost 5 bases, with 19 bases spanning the gap. The germline V gene has CDR1 SGHDN and CDR2 FVKESK. Here the CDR3 DNA reads TGTGCCAGCAGCCACCTGTGGGAAGGGGTCACATATGGCTACACCTTC. It encodes CASSHLWEGVTYGYTF.

This clone was counted between two and nine times. The chain uses TRBV4-3 and TRBJ1-6, with D possibly matching TRBD1 (5 bases). Germline assignment: CDR1 LGHNA and CDR2 YSLEER. V was cut by 4 bases and J by 7 bases, with 14 bases left in between. The CDR3 runs to 15 residues. CDR3 DNA: TGCGCCAGCAGCCCTCCCGCAGGGCGAAATTCACCCCTCCACTTT. This translates into CASSPPAGRNSPLHF.

The genes are TRBV7-3 and TRBJ1-2, with a possible D match to TRBD1 (5 bases). Trimming removed 2 bases at V and 7 bases at J, with 11 bases between. This CDR3 spans 13 amino acids. The germline gives CDR1 SGHTA, CDR2 FQGTGA. CDR3 sequence reads: CASSLAGGTGYTF. CDR3 sequence (DNA): TGTGCCAGCAGCTTAGCGGGAGGGACTGGCTACACCTTC.

The J gene is TRBJ2-1, the V gene TRBV2; weak D call: TRBD1 (7 bases). Trimming cost V 7 bases and J 5 bases, with 18 bases left between them. This CDR3 has 15 amino acids. Per the germline V gene, CDR1 is SNHLY and CDR2 is FYNNEI. In DNA form, the CDR3 reads TGTGCCAGCAACTACAGGGGAGGTTTCCACAATGAGCAGTTCTTC. Protein: CASNYRGGFHNEQFF.

The V call is TRBV3-1 (or the pseudogene TRBV3-2), the J call TRBJ2-5; D is undetermined. With 5 bases removed from V and 2 bases from J, the gap between germline ends came to 12 bases. CDR3 length: 14 residues. Germline lookup yields CDR1 LGHDT and CDR2 YNNKEL (reference sequence). The CDR3 region is CASSTHSLQETQYF. CDR3 nucleotides: TGTGCCAGCAGCACCCACAGCCTTCAAGAGACCCAGTACTTC.

This clone appeared many times. V usage is TRBV15 and J usage is TRBJ1-3; no clear D. This CDR3 has 14 amino acids. V lost 7 bases and J lost 0, with 10 bases in between. Germline CDR1 is LNHNV and CDR2 is YYDKDF (reference sequence). The CDR3 coding sequence is TGTGCCACCAAGCAATTAAGCTCTGGAAACACCATATATTTT. Encoded protein: CATKQLSSGNTIYF.

The chain uses TRBV30 and TRBJ2-7; tentative D call: TRBD1 (5 bases). Germline assignment: CDR1 GTSNPN and CDR2 SVGIG (reference sequence). The CDR3 totals 13 residues. V lost 0 bases, J lost 3 bases, and 9 bases lay in between. CDR3 nucleotides: TGTGCCTGGAGTGTAACAGGCGTCTACGAGCAGTACTTC. This translates into CAWSVTGVYEQYF.

In this sample, this clone turned up once. The CDR3 loop is CASSQPKEGGGYTF. The CDR3 nucleotides read TGCGCCAGCAGCCAGCCAAAAGAAGGGGGTGGCTACACCTTC. The genes are TRBV4-1 and TRBJ1-2; TRBD1 is a possible D gene (6 bases). CDR1 is MGHRA, CDR2 YSYEKL, per germline. With 3 bases removed from V and 7 bases from J, the gap between germline ends came to 15 bases. The length of the CDR3 is 14 residues.

This sequence joins TRBV6-6 and TRBJ1-2; a possible D gene is TRBD1 (5 bases). This CDR3 contains 12 residues. CDR1 and CDR2 (germline): MNHNY, SVGAGI (reference sequence). The V end was cut by 10 bases, the J end by 4 bases, with 13 bases between. The CDR3 spells CATRGGFYGYTF. The CDR3 DNA reads TGTGCCACCCGGGGGGGTTTCTATGGCTACACCTTC.

The rearrangement uses TRBV6-2 or TRBV6-3 and TRBJ1-2, with D possibly being TRBD1 (5 bases). This CDR3 is 13 amino acids long. V lost 0 bases, J lost 8 bases, and 10 bases lay in between. Germline CDR1 is MNHEY and CDR2 is SVGEGT. DNA for the CDR3: TGTGCCAGCAGTTACTCGGGGGGGTTCGGCTACACCTTC. Translated: CASSYSGGFGYTF.

This CDR3 reads CASSLGEAAEAFF. The DNA of the CDR3 is TGTGCCAGCTCACTCGGGGAGGCGGCTGAAGCTTTCTTT. The chain combines TRBV18 with TRBJ1-1; D not certain. The germline CDR1 and CDR2 sequences are KGHSH and LQKENI. Trimming cost V 4 bases and J 6 bases, with 12 bases left between them. The CDR3 runs 13 residues.

The chain links TRBV7-6 to TRBJ1-3; TRBD1 is a possible D gene (6 bases). Germline lookup yields CDR1 SGHVS and CDR2 FNYEAQ. V dropped 1 base and J dropped 8 bases, with 18 bases sitting between them. CDR3 length equals 16 residues. The CDR3 region is CASSLGSQGRGDTIYF. The CDR3 DNA is TGTGCCAGCAGCTTAGGATCCCAGGGCAGGGGAGACACCATATATTTT.

This clone came up a few times. The rearrangement uses TRBV28 and TRBJ1-2; TRBD1 agrees at 8 bases. This CDR3 has 16 residues. Germline assignment: CDR1 MDHEN and CDR2 SYDVKM. Unmatched junction bases numbered 14, after V lost 5 bases and J lost 6 bases. CDR3 amino acids: CASSPAGGQGENGYTF. The CDR3 DNA follows: TGTGCCAGCAGTCCAGCCGGCGGACAGGGAGAGAATGGCTACACCTTC.

The chain joins TRBV5-1 to TRBJ2-1; 9 bases align to TRBD1. The CDR3 consists of 15 residues. CDR1 is SGHRS and CDR2 is YFSETQ in the germline V gene. V lost 1 base and J lost 8; bases outside the gene matches: 7. CDR3 sequence (DNA): TGCGCCAGCAGCTTGACAGGGGGCTCCAGCTATGAGCAGTTCTTC. It specifies CASSLTGGSSYEQFF.

The chain employs TRBV2 and TRBJ2-3; D unclear. V lost 4 bases and J lost 2, with 13 bases in between. The CDR3 runs 15 residues. Per germline, CDR1 SNHLY and CDR2 FYNNEI. DNA for the CDR3: TGTGCCAGCAGTGGCTCAGCGTTTCTCACAGATACGCAGTATTTT. This codes for CASSGSAFLTDTQYF.

The genes are TRBV20-1 and TRBJ2-7; 10 bases agree with TRBD1. V was pared by 3 bases and J by 2 bases, with 4 bases of the junction left unmatched. CDR1 is DFQATT, CDR2 SNEGSKA, per germline (reference sequence). This CDR3 has 14 amino acids. Here the CDR3 DNA reads TGCAGTGCTAGTCTAGGGACAGGGGCCTACGAGCAGTACTTC. This translates into CSASLGTGAYEQYF.

The chain joins TRBV29-1 to TRBJ2-7; 10 nucleotides align to TRBD1. After removal of 4 bases from V and 5 bases from J, the junction contained 11 bases not matched to a gene. The CDR3 spans 15 residues. Germline values: CDR1 SQVTM, CDR2 ANQGSEA. This chain's CDR3 is CSVGGPGTGVHEQYF. Written as DNA, the CDR3 is TGCAGCGTTGGGGGCCCCGGGACAGGGGTCCACGAGCAGTACTTC.

This rearrangement joins TRBV19 to TRBJ1-4; D ambiguous. V gave up 0 bases and J gave up 6 bases, with 8 bases separating them. CDR3 length equals 14 residues. Germline lookup yields CDR1 LNHDA and CDR2 SQIVND (reference sequence). The CDR3 loop is CASSIEQPDEKLFF. CDR3 sequence (DNA): TGTGCCAGTAGTATAGAACAGCCTGATGAAAAACTGTTTTTT. The full variable domain, its missing parts supplied by reference TRBV19 and TRBJ1-4, is DGGITQSPKYLFRKEGQNVTLSCEQNLNHDAMYWYRQDPGQGLRLIYYSQIVNDFQKGDIAEGYSVSREKKESFPLTVTSAQKNPTAFYLCASSIEQPDEKLFFGSGTQLSVL.

The chain recombines TRBV6-2 or TRBV6-3 with TRBJ1-2; D possibly corresponds to TRBD1 (6 bases). The CDR3 extends over 13 amino acids. Trimming took off 1 base at V and 4 bases at J, with 7 bases between the two ends. Germline V gene sequence: CDR1 MNHEY, CDR2 SVGEGT. The DNA of the CDR3 is TGTGCCAGCAGTTACTTCAGGGGCTATGGCTACACCTTC. This encodes CASSYFRGYGYTF.

The chain links TRBV18 to TRBJ1-2; 11 bases match TRBD1. The V gene end was trimmed by 4 bases and the J gene end by 8 bases; junction bases not matched to a gene: 9. This CDR3 is built from 15 residues. The germline V gene encodes CDR1 KGHSH and CDR2 LQKENI. CDR3 region: CASSLKTGQGDGYTF. The CDR3 DNA is TGTGCCAGCTCACTGAAAACGGGACAGGGGGACGGCTACACCTTC.

The V and J genes are TRBV7-2 and TRBJ2-2; TRBD2 might be the D (7 bases). V was cut by 1 base and J by 5 bases, with 14 bases left in between. The CDR3 runs to 16 residues. CDR1 and CDR2 (germline): SGHTA, FQGNSA. CDR3 sequence reads: CASSLGPGGLTGELFF. As DNA, the CDR3 is TGTGCCAGCAGCTTAGGACCGGGGGGCCTTACCGGGGAGCTGTTTTTT.

The rearrangement links TRBV7-9 to TRBJ2-7, with 11 bases matching TRBD2. V lost 7 bases to trimming and J lost 7 bases; unmatched junction nucleotides: 6. There are 13 residues in the CDR3. The germline V gene encodes CDR1 SEHNR and CDR2 FQNEAQ (reference sequence). The CDR3 DNA reads as TGTGCCAGCACCCTAGCGGGGGGAAGTGAGCAGTACTTC. Translation gives CASTLAGGSEQYF.

The chain joins TRBV7-9 to TRBJ2-5, with D perhaps TRBD2 (5 bases). In germline, CDR1 is SEHNR, CDR2 FQNEAQ (reference sequence). CDR3 length equals 13 residues. V gave up 1 base and J gave up 7 bases, with 10 bases separating them. DNA of the CDR3: TGTGCCAGCAGCTTAGTCCCTGAGGGGACCCAGTACTTC. Residues: CASSLVPEGTQYF.

The CDR3 here is CASSILRDRVRRSNQPQHF. CDR3 in DNA: TGTGCCAGCAGTATACTCCGGGACAGGGTACGGCGGAGCAATCAGCCCCAGCATTTT. The J gene is TRBJ1-5, the V gene TRBV7-6; TRBD1 aligns across 9 bases. Germline V gene lookup returns CDR1 SGHVS and CDR2 FNYEAQ. The length of the CDR3 is 19 residues. Trimming cost V 6 bases and J 1 base; bases outside gene matches: 16.